This T cell receptor (beta chain) was recovered during a study of blood T cell repertoires in COVID-19 (dated by TCRdb to 2018 to 2021). Broadly, across the study: Samples from collaborators originated in the United States, Italy and Spain and spanned both the acute and convalescent phases of COVID-19. The material from the prospective study consisted of cDNA or gDNA derived from T cells, B-cell-depleted T cells, or PBMCs. Deeply sampled blood TCRbeta repertoires from subjects exposed to, actively infected with, or recovered from COVID-19 were included in the dataset. The repertoires were released in a freely available public database intended as a resource for research on the immune response to SARS-CoV-2. Samples came from the ongoing ImmuneRACE study (first 160 participants) plus 1,254 subjects from 6 global collaborators. Sample metadata almost always included a de-identified subject ID, COVID-19 status, age in years and sex. Where HLA class I and class II types were available, the types were taken from metadata supplied by the sample provider, not from assay-based typing.

Turning to this clone: There is no known antigen for this receptor. No much larger clone exists at a distance of one base, and base qualities are not known.

In Seattle, one collaborating source enrolled patients while the infection was active and tracked those patients longitudinally over the course of disease. Each collaborating institution followed its own protocols to collect whole blood in K2EDTA tubes. For TCRbeta analysis, collaborator samples were shipped as frozen whole blood, as isolated PBMCs, or as DNA extracted from either sample type. At the junction V is shortened by 3 bases and J by 0 bases, with 6 bases in between. The CDR3 starts with the cysteine, ends with the phenylalanine, and has 15 residues. Of all the DNA, just the CDR3 is kept, 45 bases in frame from base 1. The germline V gene provides CDR1 MNHNS and CDR2 SASEGT. TCRbeta CDR3 regions were amplified from genomic DNA by means of the immunoSEQ Assay, a bias-controlled multiplex PCR. The authors processed their data as follows. Within the assay, amplification of reference gene primers was used to estimate how many nucleated cells each sample contained. To quantify the absolute abundance of each unique TCRbeta CDR3 rearrangement, sequence reads were collapsed and filtered. For each sample, productive Simpson clonality was calculated by taking the square root of Simpson's diversity index across productive rearrangements. This is the immuneACCESS table as TCRdb keeps it, with only in-frame sequences that have V and J called. A part of the clones is gone; compared with another copy, unresolved V genes explain less than half, and the rest is unexplained. Clonal size and the V and J genes are those of that table, whereas D and trimming came from the DNA. The sample has some 450,000 clones on record, roughly 89% of them singletons. Of the sample, 0.7% to 0.85% falls within the top ten clones.

Study-wide findings and limitations: The amount of clinical and demographic metadata varied by source and participant and was provided uncurated.

The chain links TRBV6-1 with TRBJ2-6; the D gene lacks a confident call. This TCR was recovered from a man aged 18 to 30 with COVID-19, enrolled during active disease. The sample was peripheral blood. At the DNA level, the sequence is TGTGCCAGCAGTGATCACGGCTCTGGGGCCAACGTCCTGACTTTC. It specifies CASSDHGSGANVLTF.